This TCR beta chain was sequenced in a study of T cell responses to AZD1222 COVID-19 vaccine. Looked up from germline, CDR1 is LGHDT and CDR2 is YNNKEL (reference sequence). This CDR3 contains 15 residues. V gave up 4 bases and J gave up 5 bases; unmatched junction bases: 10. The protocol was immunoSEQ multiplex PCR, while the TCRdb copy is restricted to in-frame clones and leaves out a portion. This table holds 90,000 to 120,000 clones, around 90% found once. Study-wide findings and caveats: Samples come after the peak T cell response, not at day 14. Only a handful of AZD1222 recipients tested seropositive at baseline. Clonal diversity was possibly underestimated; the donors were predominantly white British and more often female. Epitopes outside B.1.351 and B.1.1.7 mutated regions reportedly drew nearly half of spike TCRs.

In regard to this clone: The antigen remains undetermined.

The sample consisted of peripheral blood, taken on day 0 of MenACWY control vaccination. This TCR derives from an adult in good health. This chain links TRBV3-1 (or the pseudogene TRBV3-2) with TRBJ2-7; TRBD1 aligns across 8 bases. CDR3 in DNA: TGTGCCAGCAGCCTTGGACAGGGTAGAGGGAACGAGCAGTACTTC. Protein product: CASSLGQGRGNEQYF.